These 30 T cell receptor beta chains came from one sample sequenced in a study of T cells in Graves' hyperthyroidism and ophthalmopathy. The CDR3 regions of TCR beta were amplified from RNA transcripts. HTBI primers were the set used in a first-round RT-PCR of the TCR CDR3. TCRdb re-called the multiplex PCR reads through MiXCR, storing one row per CDR3 protein. The sample contains around 600,000 distinct CDR3 sequences, approximately 15% of which appear only once. Sequences were obtained from blood. These receptor sequences come from a woman aged 40 to 50 with Graves' ophthalmopathy.

This clonotype was seen ten or more times. The chain is built from TRBV6-1 and TRBJ1-5; possible D gene TRBD1, 6 bases. V was clipped by 6 bases and J by 7 bases, with 16 bases between them. The CDR3 sequence is 14 residues long. Germline CDR1 is MNHNS and CDR2 is SASEGT. Written as DNA, the CDR3 is TGTGCCAGCAGCGACGCAGGGGTAGGGCAGCCCCAGCATTTT. This sequence encodes CASSDAGVGQPQHF.

This clonotype occurred many times. The V gene is TRBV7-2, the J gene TRBJ1-1; D is possibly TRBD1 (5 bases). There are 14 residues in the CDR3. CDR1 and CDR2 from the germline V gene are SGHTA and FQGNSA. V was clipped by 5 bases and J by 0 bases, with 10 bases between them. CDR3 sequence: CASSVQGVNTEAFF. As DNA, the CDR3 is TGTGCCAGCAGCGTTCAGGGCGTGAACACTGAAGCTTTCTTT. Looking up the rest from reference TRBV7-2 and TRBJ1-1 gives the full variable domain: GAGVSQSPSNKVTEKGKDVELRCDPISGHTALYWYRQSLGQGLEFLIYFQGNSAPDKSGLPSDRFSAERTGGSVSTLTIQRTQQEDSAVYLCASSVQGVNTEAFFGQGTRLTVV.

This clonotype was observed a few times. This sequence joins TRBV6-5 and TRBJ2-2; D gene ambiguous. The CDR3 consists of 14 residues. The germline CDR1 and CDR2 sequences are MNHEY and SVGAGI. The germline V and J ends were trimmed by 0 bases and 6 bases, with 8 bases remaining between them. The CDR3 protein is CASSYSPPPGELFF. CDR3 bases: TGTGCCAGCAGTTACTCGCCCCCACCCGGGGAGCTGTTTTTT.

This chain joins TRBV12-3 or TRBV12-4 and TRBJ1-1, with 8 bases matching TRBD1. With 3 bases clipped from V and 4 bases from J, the junction kept 4 bases outside the gene matches. The CDR3 spans 14 residues. The CDR3 spells CASSLGTGPTEAFF. CDR3 DNA: TGTGCCAGCAGTTTGGGGACAGGCCCCACTGAAGCTTTCTTT.

The chain links TRBV19 to TRBJ1-5; D possibly corresponds to TRBD1 (5 bases). This CDR3 comprises 15 residues. Germline values: CDR1 LNHDA, CDR2 SQIVND (reference sequence). The V gene lost 1 base and the J gene lost 3 bases, with 10 bases spanning the gap. DNA of the CDR3: TGTGCCAGTAGTATAGTGGGGGGATTCAATCAGCCCCAGCATTTT. Protein: CASSIVGGFNQPQHF. Filled out from reference TRBV19 and TRBJ1-5, the complete variable domain reads DGGITQSPKYLFRKEGQNVTLSCEQNLNHDAMYWYRQDPGQGLRLIYYSQIVNDFQKGDIAEGYSVSREKKESFPLTVTSAQKNPTAFYLCASSIVGGFNQPQHFGDGTRLSIL.

This clonotype was recorded at least ten times. The rearrangement uses TRBV6-1 and TRBJ1-4; no reliable D call. The V and J ends lost 6 bases and 8 bases respectively, with 13 bases between them. The CDR3 totals 13 residues. Per germline, CDR1 MNHNS and CDR2 SASEGT. The CDR3 sequence: CASSTSAHEKLFF. CDR3 DNA: TGTGCCAGCAGCACCTCCGCCCACGAAAAACTGTTTTTT.

The table lists this clonotype with a count of one. The V call is TRBV11-2, the J call TRBJ2-1; 7 nucleotides agree with TRBD2. The germline V gene encodes CDR1 SGHAT and CDR2 FQNNGV. The junction had 15 bases not matched to a gene; V was cut back by 3 bases and J by 10 bases. This CDR3 has 16 amino acids. The CDR3 sequence: CASSFRASGNTGEQFF. CDR3 sequence (DNA): TGTGCCAGCAGCTTCAGGGCTAGCGGTAACACCGGGGAGCAGTTCTTC.

This clonotype was seen only a few times. This may arise from a read error, as a much more abundant clone is one base away. The V call is TRBV2, the J call TRBJ2-1; D possibly corresponds to TRBD2 (5 bases). CDR1 SNHLY and CDR2 FYNNEI come from the germline V gene. This CDR3 contains 16 residues. In DNA, the CDR3 is TGTACCAGCAGTGAAAGGGAGCGGACCACGTACAATGGGGAGTTCTTC. Its protein product is CTSSERERTTYNGEFF.

At least ten counts were recorded for this clonotype. The chain carries TRBV5-1 and TRBJ2-4; possible D gene TRBD2, 7 bases. Germline CDR1 reads SGHRS; CDR2 reads YFSETQ. The length of the CDR3 is 16 residues. Trimming shortened V by 3 bases and J by 1 base, and 14 bases separated the two germline ends. CDR3 residues: CASSSEGRGAKNIQYF. DNA for the CDR3: TGCGCCAGCAGCTCCGAGGGGAGGGGGGCCAAAAACATTCAGTACTTC.

The V gene is TRBV19, the J gene TRBJ1-5; D ambiguous. V gave up 9 bases and J gave up 5 bases, with 14 bases separating them. Germline V gene sequence: CDR1 LNHDA, CDR2 SQIVND (reference sequence). This CDR3 contains 13 residues. The CDR3 DNA follows: TGTGCCAGCCAGGACGGTGAATATCAGCCCCAGCATTTT. Translating gives CASQDGEYQPQHF.

This clonotype showed up just a few times. Compared with germline, one end of the junction differs, possibly owing to a read error. The genes are TRBV6-1 and TRBJ2-6; no reliable D call. The CDR3 extends over 15 amino acids. The germline V gene has CDR1 MNHNS and CDR2 SASEGT. CDR3 region: CACSDSFSGANVLTF. DNA for the CDR3: TGTGCCTGCAGTGACTCGTTCTCTGGGGCCAACGTCCTGACTTTC.

This chain links TRBV9 with TRBJ2-7, with D perhaps given as TRBD1 or TRBD2 (5 bases each). V lost 3 bases and J 4 bases, leaving 17 bases between the germline ends. The CDR3 is 15 residues long. The V gene's germline CDR1 is SGDLS and CDR2 YYNGEE. The CDR3 region has the DNA TGTGCCAGCAGCGCGTCCGGGATAGGGGTATACGAGCAGTACTTC. It encodes CASSASGIGVYEQYF.

This clonotype has more than one count but fewer than ten. This chain uses TRBV4-1 with TRBJ2-3, with 13 bases lining up with TRBD2. CDR3 size: 18 residues. The germline CDR1 and CDR2 sequences are MGHRA and YSYEKL. J was trimmed by 0 bases and V by 1 base; bases with no gene match: 4. DNA for the CDR3: TGCGCCAGCAGCCAAGGTACTAGCGGGGGGGCTAGCACAGATACGCAGTATTTT. This gives the protein CASSQGTSGGASTDTQYF.

The V gene is TRBV27, the J gene TRBJ2-7; 10 bases line up with TRBD2. The J segment lost 2 bases and the V segment lost 7 bases, leaving 17 bases of the junction unmatched. The CDR3 has 18 residues. In germline, CDR1 is MNHEY, CDR2 SMNVEV (reference sequence). The CDR3 here is CASTSSGGDLSSPYEQYF. The CDR3 DNA follows: TGTGCCAGCACATCTAGCGGGGGAGACCTTAGTTCCCCCTACGAGCAGTACTTC.

The rearrangement links TRBV4-2 to TRBJ1-4; no definite D call. Germline CDR1 LGHNA, CDR2 YNFKEQ. There are 15 residues in the CDR3. V shed 4 bases and J shed 11 bases, with 20 bases lying between them. CDR3 DNA: TGTGCCAGCAGCCGAGAAGCGAGGGATGAAGAGAAACTGTTTTTT. As protein: CASSREARDEEKLFF.

This clonotype has ten or more counts. CDR3 bases: TGTGCCAGCAGCTTAGAAGGACTAGCGGGAGAGACCCAGTACTTC. Its translation: CASSLEGLAGETQYF. The chain employs TRBV11-1 and TRBJ2-5; 11 bases fit TRBD2. Germline V CDR1 and CDR2: SGHAT, FQDESV (reference sequence). This CDR3 has 15 residues. Germline trimming cut 1 base from V and 4 bases from J; bases unmatched to any gene: 2.

This clonotype was counted ten times or more. The chain has TRBV18 and TRBJ2-5; a possible D gene is TRBD2 (5 bases). With 3 bases removed from V and 1 base from J, the gap between germline ends came to 9 bases. Looked up from germline, CDR1 is KGHSH and CDR2 is LQKENI. This CDR3 region has 14 residues. The CDR3 nucleotides read TGTGCCAGCTCACCTACTAGTCCCCAAGAGACCCAGTACTTC. This gives the protein CASSPTSPQETQYF.

This clonotype was recorded many times. This rearrangement joins TRBV2 to TRBJ2-4, with 7 bases identical to TRBD1. Trimming cost V 6 bases and J 5 bases; bases outside gene matches: 7. This CDR3 contains 14 residues. Germline lookup yields CDR1 SNHLY and CDR2 FYNNEI. CDR3 residues: CASRQGKAENIQYF. CDR3 in DNA: TGTGCCAGCAGACAGGGGAAAGCTGAAAACATTCAGTACTTC. Full variable domain (remainder filled in from reference TRBV2 and TRBJ2-4): EPEVTQTPSHQVTQMGQEVILRCVPISNHLYFYWYRQILGQKVEFLVSFYNNEISEKSEIFDDQFSVERPDGSNFTLKIRSTKLEDSAMYFCASRQGKAENIQYFGAGTRLSVL.

This clonotype was observed a handful of times. This sequence joins TRBV30 and TRBJ1-5; D unresolved. Germline V CDR1 and CDR2: GTSNPN, SVGIG (reference sequence). V was pared by 3 bases and J by 3 bases, with 18 bases between. The CDR3 has 16 residues. The CDR3 DNA follows: TGTGCCTGGAGCCCCGGCGTCGGCAGGAACAATCAGCCCCAGCATTTT. This gives the protein CAWSPGVGRNNQPQHF. The whole variable domain, filled in from reference TRBV30 and TRBJ1-5, reads SQTIHQWPATLVQPVGSPLSLECTVEGTSNPNLYWYRQAAGRGLQLLFYSVGIGQISSEVPQNLSASRPQDRQFILSSKKLLLSDSGFYLCAWSPGVGRNNQPQHFGDGTRLSIL.

This clonotype has a count of ten or more. The chain carries TRBV10-3 and TRBJ2-7; D is unresolved. Germline values: CDR1 ENHRY, CDR2 SYGVKD. The CDR3 totals 14 residues. V dropped 0 bases and J dropped 3 bases, with 9 bases sitting between them. The CDR3 loop reads CAISESTDDYEQYF. The CDR3 region has the DNA TGTGCCATCAGTGAGTCAACAGACGACTACGAGCAGTACTTC.

This clonotype showed up many times. Here the CDR3 DNA reads TGTGCCAGCAGGCGGACAGTCCAAGAGACCCAGTACTTC. It is translated as CASRRTVQETQYF. The V call is TRBV12-3 or TRBV12-4, the J call TRBJ2-5; a weak D match, TRBD1 (6 bases). Trimming stripped 6 bases from V and 1 base from J, with 9 bases between. The CDR3 is 13 amino acids.

In this sample, this clonotype turned up a few times. CDR3: CASDTGTDQETQYF. CDR3 sequence (DNA): TGTGCCAGCGATACCGGGACAGACCAAGAGACCCAGTACTTC. The genes are TRBV6-1 and TRBJ2-5, with TRBD1 matching over 7 bases. The CDR3 is made up of 14 amino acids. With V trimmed by 8 bases and J by 0 bases, 6 bases remained unmatched. The germline V gene encodes CDR1 MNHNS and CDR2 SASEGT.

The CDR3 sequence is CATSWGGSTEAFF. The CDR3 nucleotides are TGTGCCACCAGTTGGGGAGGGAGCACTGAAGCTTTCTTT. V usage is TRBV24-1 and J usage is TRBJ1-1; no definite D call. Germline lookup yields CDR1 KGHDR and CDR2 SFDVKD. The CDR3 has 13 residues. V was clipped by 6 bases and J by 4 bases, with 11 bases between them.

This clonotype was seen many times. The chain links TRBV5-1 to TRBJ2-7; D remains ambiguous. This CDR3 has 12 residues. The V gene lost 0 bases and the J gene lost 6 bases, with 7 bases spanning the gap. Looked up from germline, CDR1 is SGHRS and CDR2 is YFSETQ. DNA for the CDR3: TGCGCCAGCAGCTTGGATCTTACCGAGCAGTACTTC. Protein product: CASSLDLTEQYF.

The chain links TRBV6-1 to TRBJ2-1, with 9 bases fitting TRBD2. V was pared by 0 bases and J by 10 bases, with 4 bases of the junction left unmatched. The CDR3 loop spans 14 amino acids. The V gene's germline CDR1 is MNHNS and CDR2 SASEGT. The CDR3 region has the DNA TGTGCCAGCAGTGAAGCTAGCGGGGGAGTGGAGCAGTTCTTC. It encodes CASSEASGGVEQFF.

This clonotype showed up many times. V is TRBV20-1 and J is TRBJ2-7, with 9 bases identical to TRBD2. Losses at the gene ends were 1 base for V and 2 bases for J; bases not matched to a gene: 6. Germline assignment: CDR1 DFQATT and CDR2 SNEGSKA (reference sequence). The CDR3 is made up of 15 amino acids. The CDR3 sequence: CSARAGAGGAYEQYF. DNA for the CDR3: TGCAGTGCTAGAGCTGGGGCGGGAGGGGCCTACGAGCAGTACTTC.

This clonotype was seen a handful of times. A far more abundant clone sits one base away, making this likely a read error. The chain carries TRBV7-9 and TRBJ2-5; no definite D call. CDR1 is SEHNR and CDR2 is FQNEAQ in the germline V gene (reference sequence). This CDR3 has 11 residues. In DNA form, the CDR3 reads TGTGCCAGCAGCTTGGAAGAGGCCCAGTACTTC. Translated: CASSLEEAQYF.

The chain has TRBV30 and TRBJ2-5; TRBD1 might be the D (7 bases). The ends were cut back, 1 base at V and 5 bases at J, with 11 bases in the middle. The CDR3 runs to 13 residues. The germline gives CDR1 GTSNPN, CDR2 SVGIG (reference sequence). The CDR3 DNA is TGTGCCTGGAGTGCAGGGGGGCTGGAGACCCAGTACTTC. It codes for CAWSAGGLETQYF.

The V and J genes are TRBV27 and TRBJ2-5; tentatively, D is TRBD2 (5 bases). This CDR3 comprises 16 residues. Trimming left V 2 bases short and J 2 bases short, with 15 bases between. Germline values: CDR1 MNHEY, CDR2 SMNVEV (reference sequence). CDR3 nucleotide sequence: TGTGCCAGCAGTTTACCCGAGGGATCTGGTCAAGAGACCCAGTACTTC. Residues: CASSLPEGSGQETQYF.

The chain is built from TRBV4-1 and TRBJ2-1, with 7 bases lining up with TRBD2. This CDR3 has 16 amino acids. V trimming: 1 base; J trimming: 2 bases; junction bases outside the gene matches: 5. CDR1 is MGHRA and CDR2 is YSYEKL in the germline V gene. CDR3 DNA: TGCGCCAGCAGCCAAGCGACTAGCCGCCCCTACAATGAGCAGTTCTTC. Protein product: CASSQATSRPYNEQFF.